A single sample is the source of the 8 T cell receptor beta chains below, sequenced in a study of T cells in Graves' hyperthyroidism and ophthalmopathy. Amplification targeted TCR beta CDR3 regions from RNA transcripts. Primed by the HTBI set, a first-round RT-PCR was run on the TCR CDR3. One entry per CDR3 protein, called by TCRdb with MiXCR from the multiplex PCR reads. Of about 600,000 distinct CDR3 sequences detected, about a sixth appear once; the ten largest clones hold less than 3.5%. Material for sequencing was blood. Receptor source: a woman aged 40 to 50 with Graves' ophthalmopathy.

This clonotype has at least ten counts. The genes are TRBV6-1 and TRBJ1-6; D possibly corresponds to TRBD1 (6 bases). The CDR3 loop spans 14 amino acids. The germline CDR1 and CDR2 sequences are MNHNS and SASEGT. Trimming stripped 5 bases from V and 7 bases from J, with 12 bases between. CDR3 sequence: CASSPIGQNSPLHF. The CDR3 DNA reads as TGTGCCAGCAGTCCCATCGGACAGAATTCACCCCTCCACTTT.

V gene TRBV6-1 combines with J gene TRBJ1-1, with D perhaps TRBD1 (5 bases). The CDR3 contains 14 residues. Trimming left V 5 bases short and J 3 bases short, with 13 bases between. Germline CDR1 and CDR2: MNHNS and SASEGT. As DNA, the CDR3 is TGTGCCAGCAGTTCGCAGGGAGAGGACACTGAAGCTTTCTTT. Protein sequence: CASSSQGEDTEAFF.

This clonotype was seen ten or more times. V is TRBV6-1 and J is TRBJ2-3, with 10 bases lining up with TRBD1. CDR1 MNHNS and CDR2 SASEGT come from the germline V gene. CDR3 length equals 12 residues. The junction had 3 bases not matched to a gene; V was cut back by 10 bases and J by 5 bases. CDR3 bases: TGTGCCATTTGGACAGGGGGAGATACGCAGTATTTT. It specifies CAIWTGGDTQYF.

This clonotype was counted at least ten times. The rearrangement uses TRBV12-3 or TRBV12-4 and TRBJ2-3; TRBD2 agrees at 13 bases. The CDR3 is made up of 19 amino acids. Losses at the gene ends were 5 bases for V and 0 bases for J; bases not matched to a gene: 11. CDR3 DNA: TGTGCCAGCAGTCGTCAGGGACTAGCGGGGCTTACTAGCACAGATACGCAGTATTTT. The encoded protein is CASSRQGLAGLTSTDTQYF.

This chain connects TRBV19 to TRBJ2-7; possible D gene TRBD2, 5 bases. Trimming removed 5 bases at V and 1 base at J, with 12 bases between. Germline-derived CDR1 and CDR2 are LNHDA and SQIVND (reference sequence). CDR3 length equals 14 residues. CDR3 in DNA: TGTGCCAGTAGTGCCGGTTGGAGGTCCTACGAGCAGTACTTC. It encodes CASSAGWRSYEQYF.

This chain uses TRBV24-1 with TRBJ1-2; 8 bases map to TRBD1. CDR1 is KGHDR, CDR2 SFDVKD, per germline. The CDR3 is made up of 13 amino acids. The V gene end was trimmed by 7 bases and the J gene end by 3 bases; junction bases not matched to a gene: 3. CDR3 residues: CATSDRGDYGYTF. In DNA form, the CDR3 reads TGTGCCACCAGCGACAGGGGAGACTATGGCTACACCTTC.

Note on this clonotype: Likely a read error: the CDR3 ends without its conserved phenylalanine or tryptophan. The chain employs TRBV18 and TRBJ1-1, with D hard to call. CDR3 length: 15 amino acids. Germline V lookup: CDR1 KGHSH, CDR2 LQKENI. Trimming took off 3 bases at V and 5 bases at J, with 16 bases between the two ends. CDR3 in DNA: TGTGCCAGCTCACCCCGCATGGGGTTGGGAACTGAAGCTTTCCTT. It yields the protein CASSPRMGLGTEAFL.

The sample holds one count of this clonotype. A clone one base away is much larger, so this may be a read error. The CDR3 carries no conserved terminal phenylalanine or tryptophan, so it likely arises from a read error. The CDR3 region has the DNA TGTGCCAGCAGTTCCGGGACAAATAGCAATCAGCCCCAGCATTCT. Translating it yields CASSSGTNSNQPQHS. The chain employs TRBV6-2 or TRBV6-3 and TRBJ1-5; a weak D match, TRBD1 (6 bases). V lost 4 bases and J 0 bases, leaving 10 bases between the germline ends. The CDR3 runs 15 residues. CDR1 and CDR2 (germline): MNHEY, SVGEGT.